This T cell receptor (beta chain) appears in the sequencing data of a study of blood T cell repertoires in COVID-19 (dated by TCRdb to 2018 to 2020). At the level of the whole study: Samples covering the acute and convalescent phases of COVID-19 were provided by collaborators in the United States, Italy and Spain. The prospective study material was composed of cDNA or gDNA derived from T cells, B-cell-depleted T cells, or PBMCs. Subjects who had been exposed to COVID-19, were actively infected with it, or had recovered from it provided the deeply sampled blood TCRbeta repertoires that made up the dataset. A freely available public database, intended as a resource for researchers studying the immune response to SARS-CoV-2, is where the repertoires were released. Samples were obtained from the ongoing ImmuneRACE study (first 160 participants) and from roughly 1,300 subjects provided by 6 global collaborators. Sample metadata almost always included a de-identified subject ID, COVID-19 status, age in years and sex. HLA class I and class II types, where available, came from metadata supplied by the sample provider rather than from assay-based typing. Overall study outcomes, separate from this receptor: Clinical and demographic metadata were provided uncurated, with the amount varying by source and participant.

Collaborating institutions collected whole blood in K2EDTA tubes following their own protocols. For TCRbeta analysis, collaborators shipped samples in one of three forms: frozen whole blood, isolated PBMCs, or DNA extracted from either of those sample types. The immunoSEQ Assay, a bias-controlled multiplex PCR, was used to amplify TCRbeta CDR3 regions from genomic DNA. Concerning the study's data processing: The number of nucleated cells in each sample was estimated from the amplification of reference gene primers within the assay. To quantify the absolute abundance of each unique TCRbeta CDR3 rearrangement, sequence reads were collapsed and filtered. Productive Simpson clonality was computed per sample as the square root of Simpson's diversity index over productive rearrangements. TCRdb re-hosts the immuneACCESS table, in-frame sequences only. Its copies lack some clones; in the studies checked, an unresolved V gene accounts for under half of them, and the cause for the rest is not known. That table gives V, J and clone size, and the DNA gave D and trimming. Here the sample has 150,000 to 200,000 clones; approximately 86% occur a single time. The ten largest account for 2.5% to 3.5% of the sample.

About this clone: The antigen it recognizes is unknown. Per-nucleotide qualities are absent, and no much larger clonotype sits a single base away.

The CDR3 runs 14 residues from the cysteine to the phenylalanine. Just CDR3 DNA is preserved here, 42 bases in frame from base 1. Clipping removes 10 bases from V and 8 bases from J, with 13 as the unmatched junction base count. The germline V gene encodes CDR1 LNHDA and CDR2 SQIVND (reference sequence). This TCR derives from a man aged 35 to 55 with active or convalescent COVID-19. Sample: peripheral blood. The sequence links TRBV19 to TRBJ2-1; TRBD2 matches 8 bases in the middle. The CDR3 protein sequence reads: CATAGAGGMDEQFF. The DNA sequence is given as TGTGCCACCGCCGGCGCGGGGGGCATGGATGAGCAGTTCTTC.